This T cell receptor (beta chain) originates from a study of T cell clones after liver transplantation. About the study: As an antigen-independent comparator, third-party-reactive TCRbeta sequences came from pre-transplant mixed lymphocyte reactions.

Comments on this clone: Its antigen remains unidentified.

Data came from immunoSEQ multiplex PCR; TCRdb stores just in-frame clones and leaves some out. This sample carries 85,000 to 130,000 clones, 82% of them seen once, and the ten largest clones take about 1%. Findings of the study overall: Compared with third party-reactive sequences, donor-reactive ones declined more, independent of withdrawal success. Post-transplant, graft-donor-reactive CD4 TCRbeta sequences in blood dropped significantly in 5 of 8 subjects.

The sequence was obtained from a human donor who received a liver transplant. The source was CD4+ T cells from blood, collected before liver transplant.

Here the CDR3 reads CASSFSTDTQYF. CDR3 coding DNA: TGTGCCAGCAGCTTCAGCACAGATACGCAGTATTTT. The chain combines TRBV7-8 with TRBJ2-3; no reliable D call. Germline CDR1 SGHVS, CDR2 FQNEAQ. This CDR3 region has 12 residues. V lost 3 bases, J lost 0 bases, and 1 base lay in between.